A single sample gave rise to the 14 T cell receptor beta chains below, sequenced in a study of CD8 T cells in ankylosing spondylitis. TCRdb fed the 5' RACE reads into MiXCR, producing one record per CDR3 protein. Of more than 110,000 distinct CDR3 sequences in the sample, about 8% were seen once. Sequencing was performed on synovial fluid, either unsorted or a sorted T cell fraction (not recorded which). The receptor source for this set is a male donor with ankylosing spondylitis.

This clonotype was seen more than once but under ten times. V is TRBV7-8 and J is TRBJ2-5, with TRBD2 identical over 7 bases. The V gene end was trimmed by 2 bases and the J gene end by 5 bases; junction bases not matched to a gene: 5. Germline V gene sequence: CDR1 SGHVS, CDR2 FQNEAQ. CDR3 length equals 14 residues. CDR3 in DNA: TGTGCCAGCAGCTTAAGGGAGGGAGGGGAGACCCAGTACTTC. This encodes CASSLREGGETQYF.

In its sample, this clonotype was seen many times. The chain employs TRBV7-2 and TRBJ2-1; D assignment may be TRBD1 or TRBD2 (5 bases each). This CDR3 is 15 amino acids long. The V end was cut by 4 bases, the J end by 0 bases, with 10 bases between. The germline V gene encodes CDR1 SGHTA and CDR2 FQGNSA. The CDR3, as DNA: TGTGCCAGCAGCTGGGGGACGGCCTCCTACAATGAGCAGTTCTTC. Translation: CASSWGTASYNEQFF.

The sample holds a few counts of this clonotype. This sequence joins TRBV7-2 and TRBJ2-1; TRBD1 matches 7 bases. Germline CDR1 reads SGHTA; CDR2 reads FQGNSA. Unmatched junction bases numbered 14, after V lost 5 bases and J lost 10 bases. CDR3 length equals 15 residues. The CDR3 region is CASSQGGTATGEQFF. The CDR3 nucleotides read TGTGCCAGCAGCCAAGGTGGGACAGCCACGGGGGAGCAGTTCTTC.

This clonotype came up many times. This chain links TRBV12-3 or TRBV12-4 with TRBJ1-4; unclear D gene. The CDR3 is 15 residues long. V was shortened by 6 bases and J by 0 bases, with 11 bases between the two germline ends. The CDR3 spells CASSPPAATNEKLFF. CDR3 in DNA: TGTGCCAGCAGCCCCCCAGCCGCAACTAATGAAAAACTGTTTTTT.

This chain uses TRBV2 with TRBJ1-2; D uncertain. CDR1 and CDR2 (germline): SNHLY, FYNNEI. V shed 6 bases and J shed 8 bases, with 13 bases lying between them. The CDR3 loop spans 12 amino acids. Here the CDR3 reads CASRLRLDGYTF. For the CDR3, the DNA is TGTGCCAGCAGGCTACGACTAGACGGCTACACCTTC.

The rearrangement uses TRBV7-9 and TRBJ1-1, with TRBD1 as a possible D gene (5 bases). V was clipped by 5 bases and J by 0 bases, with 13 bases between them. This CDR3 has 15 residues. Germline loops: CDR1 SEHNR, CDR2 FQNEAQ (reference sequence). The CDR3 here is CASSIRVLMNTEAFF. CDR3 sequence (DNA): TGTGCCAGCAGCATCAGGGTGCTGATGAACACTGAAGCTTTCTTT.

This chain links TRBV29-1 with TRBJ1-2, with TRBD1 matching 7 bases. Germline CDR1 and CDR2: SQVTM and ANQGSEA. V trimming: 5 bases; J trimming: 7 bases; junction bases outside the gene matches: 13. CDR3 length equals 14 residues. CDR3 protein: CSVYKQGRQSGYTF. CDR3 coding DNA: TGCAGCGTTTATAAACAGGGGCGGCAGAGTGGCTACACCTTC.

This clonotype came up a few times. J is TRBJ2-7 and V is TRBV7-9; tentatively, D is TRBD2 (6 bases). Trimming shortened V by 2 bases and J by 5 bases, and 10 bases separated the two germline ends. The CDR3 has 13 residues. CDR1 SEHNR and CDR2 FQNEAQ come from the germline V gene (reference sequence). The CDR3 sequence is CASSLSGVHEQYF. In DNA, the CDR3 is TGTGCCAGCAGCTTATCGGGGGTCCACGAGCAGTACTTC.

This clonotype was seen at least ten times. V gene TRBV2 combines with J gene TRBJ2-2; possibly TRBD1 for D (5 bases). The V end was cut by 6 bases, the J end by 2 bases, with 10 bases between. The CDR3 is made up of 14 amino acids. Germline CDR1 reads SNHLY; CDR2 reads FYNNEI. The CDR3 region has the DNA TGTGCCAGCAGACAGGTTTATAACACCGGGGAGCTGTTTTTT. Translated, it gives CASRQVYNTGELFF.

Details on this clonotype: This clone may be a read error of a much larger clone one base away. No conserved phenylalanine or tryptophan ends this CDR3, so it is likely a read error. The gene calls are TRBV9 and TRBJ2-7; TRBD2 is a possible D gene (5 bases). Trimming took off 4 bases at V and 6 bases at J, with 11 bases between the two ends. The CDR3 covers 12 residues. CDR1 is SGDLS and CDR2 is YYNGEE in the germline V gene. CDR3 sequence: CASSRGYSEQYY. Written as DNA, the CDR3 is TGTGCCAGCAGCCGAGGGTATTCCGAGCAGTACTAC.

This clonotype was counted ten times or more. This rearrangement joins TRBV20-1 to TRBJ1-1; 7 bases are shared with TRBD1. Germline CDR1 is DFQATT and CDR2 is SNEGSKA (reference sequence). The CDR3 runs 11 residues. V shed 4 bases and J 7 bases; nucleotides not matched to a gene: 3. The CDR3 sequence: CSANRGVEAFF. In DNA form, the CDR3 reads TGCAGTGCTAACAGGGGAGTTGAAGCTTTCTTT.

The V gene is TRBV6-5, the J gene TRBJ1-4, with 8 nucleotides matching TRBD1. The germline V gene encodes CDR1 MNHEY and CDR2 SVGAGI. The trim removed 4 bases at V and 3 bases at J, leaving 10 bases unmatched. This CDR3 region has 17 residues. CDR3 loop: CASSWTAPGQANEKLFF. CDR3 nucleotide sequence: TGTGCCAGCAGTTGGACTGCCCCGGGACAGGCTAATGAAAAACTGTTTTTT.

The genes are TRBV12-3 or TRBV12-4 and TRBJ2-7; TRBD2 matches at 12 bases. The junction had 3 bases not matched to a gene; V was cut back by 6 bases and J by 0 bases. The length of the CDR3 is 15 residues. CDR3 sequence: CASRPGLAGSYEQYF. The CDR3, as DNA: TGTGCCAGCAGACCGGGACTAGCGGGCTCCTACGAGCAGTACTTC.

This clonotype occurred many times. The chain is built from TRBV5-1 and TRBJ2-1; 8 bases map to TRBD2. The V gene's germline CDR1 is SGHRS and CDR2 YFSETQ. The junction had 11 bases not matched to a gene; V was cut back by 0 bases and J by 6 bases. This CDR3 contains 17 residues. CDR3 DNA: TGCGCCAGCAGCTTGGACGGGAGGGGGAGTTGGGGCAATGAGCAGTTCTTC. Its translation is CASSLDGRGSWGNEQFF.